This T cell receptor beta chain was recovered during a study of long-term antiretroviral therapy in people with HIV. Across the study: Initial samples were collected about a decade before the 2015 immediate-ART recommendation. General study results and limits: Clones that had undergone expansion before ART prevailed in the repertoire throughout all time points.

Survey level was the resolution at which the v3.0 immunoSEQ assay ran. Sequenced by immunoSEQ multiplex PCR; TCRdb stores in-frame clones only, minus some. There are tens of thousands of clones in the sample; 65% to 90% occur only once, and approximately 5.1% lies in the top ten. This CDR3 is 16 amino acids long. Germline V gene lookup returns CDR1 MNHEY and CDR2 SMNVEV (reference sequence). The ends were cut back, 6 bases at V and 6 bases at J, with 20 bases in the middle. On this clone itself: Its specificity is unknown.

Sequencing used unsorted PBMCs, obtained 1.5 years after starting antiretroviral therapy. The TCR sequence derives from a man aged 18 to 30 with HIV. This chain joins TRBV27 and TRBJ1-4; possibly TRBD1 for D (5 bases). The CDR3 region has the DNA TGTGCCAGCAGCCCCAAAGTCCGGGGCATTGATGAAAAACTGTTTTTT. This codes for CASSPKVRGIDEKLFF.